One T cell receptor (beta chain) is described in this entry. The CDR3 runs to 15 residues. Trimming took 6 bases from V and 8 from J, leaving 20 bases between them. Germline CDR1 reads MNHEY; CDR2 reads SVGAGI. This sample was included in a study of blood T cell repertoires in COVID-19. On the study more broadly: PBMCs, B-cell-depleted T cells, or T cells provided the cDNA or gDNA that made up the material.

Measured with immunoSEQ multiplex PCR; TCRdb has only the in-frame clones, and not every one. This table has some 180,000 clones, 65% to 80% appearing once. The sequence was obtained from a man over 45 who had recovered from COVID-19. The chain is built from TRBV6-5 and TRBJ2-1, with D perhaps matching TRBD2 (7 bases). The sequenced sample was peripheral blood. As DNA, the CDR3 is TGTGCCAGCAGCCAGGCGGGGGCGGGGCCCCATGAGCAGTTCTTC. Translating gives CASSQAGAGPHEQFF.